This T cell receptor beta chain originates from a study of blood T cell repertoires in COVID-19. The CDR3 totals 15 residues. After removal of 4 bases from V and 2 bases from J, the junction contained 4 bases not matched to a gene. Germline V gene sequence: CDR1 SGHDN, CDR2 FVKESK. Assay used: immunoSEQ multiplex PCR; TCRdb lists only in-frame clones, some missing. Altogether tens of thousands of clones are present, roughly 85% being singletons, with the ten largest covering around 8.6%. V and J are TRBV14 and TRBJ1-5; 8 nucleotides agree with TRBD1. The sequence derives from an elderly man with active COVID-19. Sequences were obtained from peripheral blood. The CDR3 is CASSPGGRGNQPQHF. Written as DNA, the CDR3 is TGTGCCAGCAGCCCAGGGGGCAGGGGCAATCAGCCCCAGCATTTT.